The sample holds a few counts of the clone carrying this T cell receptor beta chain. This CDR3 has 15 residues. Germline values: CDR1 LNHDA, CDR2 SQIVND (reference sequence). V lost 6 bases to trimming and J lost 1 base, with 13 bases between them. This entry is derived from a study of T cells in Graves' hyperthyroidism and ophthalmopathy. There were TCR beta CDR3 regions amplified from RNA transcripts. First-round RT-PCR of the TCR CDR3 relied on the HTBI primer set. TCRdb analysed the multiplex PCR reads with MiXCR anew, one entry per CDR3 protein. Of some 570,000 distinct CDR3 sequences detected, around 14% appear once; the ten largest clones hold about 7%.

The origin of this receptor is a woman between 18 and 30 years old with Graves' ophthalmopathy. Sequenced sample: blood. The V gene is TRBV19, the J gene TRBJ1-5; D remains unclear. CDR3 region: CASRKVGGSNQPQHF. As DNA, the CDR3 is TGTGCCAGTAGAAAGGTGGGAGGGAGCAATCAGCCCCAGCATTTT.